The entry that follows covers one T cell receptor (beta chain) sequence. Antigen unknown. The source of the sample is a study of shared clonotypes between healthy human individuals. The overall study: Donor composition was a couple of women and three men, aged 18 to 49. Study observations and caveats: In this cohort, only blood was sampled, and tissue repertoires likely differ. Estimated clonotype richness was generally higher in naive than memory subsets.

CD4+ cell separation produced CD45RA+ naive and CD45RA-negative memory subsets. Method: immunoSEQ multiplex PCR; TCRdb's copy keeps in-frame clones and lacks some. The repertoire has around 1.4 million clones, 98% of them found once; the top ten carry under 0.45%. The sequenced material came from naive CD4+ T cells sorted from blood. Subset specified: CD45RA+ positively selected. The sequence derives from a man aged 25-45 years in good health.

The CDR3 DNA is TGTGCCAGCAGCTTAGAGGGGGCGGACACCGGGGAGCTGTTTTTT. Its protein product is CASSLEGADTGELFF. The chain employs TRBV7-6 and TRBJ2-2, with 7 positions matching TRBD1. Germline-derived CDR1 and CDR2 are SGHVS and FNYEAQ. The CDR3 is 15 amino acids. V lost 1 base, J lost 3 bases, and 2 bases stayed unmatched.